These T cell receptor beta chains were read from a single sample in a study of cytomegalovirus exposure and HLA in healthy donors. The table came from immunoSEQ multiplex PCR; TCRdb's copy has only in-frame clones and leaves some out. The table shows around 84,000 clones, with 70% to 80% occurring only once. The sample consisted of PBMCs. These receptors were obtained from a man in his fifties in good health and CMV-seronegative. Each CDR3 is given without its conserved first and last residue. Each record gives: V gene, J gene, CDR3 protein.

V gene: TRBV10-3
J gene: TRBJ2-1
CDR3 protein: AISEWDRVNEQF

V gene: TRBV11-2
J gene: TRBJ1-6
CDR3 protein: ASSLGGNNSPLH

V gene: TRBV29-1
J gene: TRBJ2-7
CDR3 protein: SARTGGEQY

V gene: TRBV9
J gene: TRBJ2-2
CDR3 protein: ASSVRDFNTGELF

V gene: TRBV20-1
J gene: TRBJ2-7
CDR3 protein: SARDGQGQY

V gene: TRBV5-1
J gene: TRBJ2-3
CDR3 protein: ASSPRTSGGTDTQY

V gene: TRBV6-6
J gene: TRBJ1-2
CDR3 protein: ASSLSTANYGYT

V gene: TRBV29-1
J gene: TRBJ1-1
CDR3 protein: SVERHPNTEAF

V gene: TRBV11-2
J gene: TRBJ1-3
CDR3 protein: ASSLERGKRSGNTIY

V gene: TRBV18
J gene: TRBJ2-7
CDR3 protein: ASSPPTGSNYEQY

V gene: TRBV10-3
J gene: TRBJ2-5
CDR3 protein: AISETGGAETQY

V gene: TRBV28
J gene: TRBJ1-5
CDR3 protein: ASSSQTLRNQPQH

V gene: TRBV19
J gene: TRBJ2-7
CDR3 protein: ASAGTPIYEQY

V gene: TRBV5-6
J gene: TRBJ1-6
CDR3 protein: ASSSGGRGRNSPLH

V gene: TRBV29-1
J gene: TRBJ2-7
CDR3 protein: SLGPPYEQY

V gene: TRBV19
J gene: TRBJ2-5
CDR3 protein: ASSPRTSGGAPRETQY

V gene: TRBV28
J gene: NA
CDR3 protein: ASKLYYEQY

V gene: TRBV18
J gene: TRBJ2-3
CDR3 protein: ASSGRDTRTDTQY

V gene: TRBV19
J gene: TRBJ2-1
CDR3 protein: ASSGRGGRYNEQF

V gene: TRBV11-3
J gene: TRBJ2-3
CDR3 protein: ASSSAASGAAVTQY

V gene: TRBV9
J gene: TRBJ2-2
CDR3 protein: ASSVEGQGFANTGELF

V gene: TRBV11-2
J gene: TRBJ2-7
CDR3 protein: ASSSRGAPGFY

V gene: TRBV5-1
J gene: TRBJ1-2
CDR3 protein: ASRAGILNYGYT

V gene: TRBV6-5
J gene: TRBJ1-3
CDR3 protein: ATGEAFGDTIY

V gene: TRBV6-6
J gene: TRBJ2-1
CDR3 protein: AKHRGNEQF

V gene: TRBV7-6
J gene: TRBJ2-2
CDR3 protein: ASSPRGQGSSTGELF

V gene: TRBV7-3
J gene: TRBJ2-5
CDR3 protein: ASSNDRAETQY

V gene: TRBV6-5
J gene: TRBJ1-6
CDR3 protein: ASTKAASQSPLH

V gene: TRBV18
J gene: TRBJ2-7
CDR3 protein: ASSSGVASYEQY

V gene: TRBV9
J gene: TRBJ2-2
CDR3 protein: ASSVGISGVAGELF